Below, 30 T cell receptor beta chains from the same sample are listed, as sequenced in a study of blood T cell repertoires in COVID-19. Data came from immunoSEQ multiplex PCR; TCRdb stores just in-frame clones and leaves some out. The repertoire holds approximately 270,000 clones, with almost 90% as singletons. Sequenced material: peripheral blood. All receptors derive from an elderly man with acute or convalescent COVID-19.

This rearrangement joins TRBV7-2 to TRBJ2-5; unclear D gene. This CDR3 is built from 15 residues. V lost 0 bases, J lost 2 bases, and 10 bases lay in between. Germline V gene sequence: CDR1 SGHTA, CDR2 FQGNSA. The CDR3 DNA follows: TGTGCCAGCAGCTTAGCGGGCCAAACGCAAGAGACCCAGTACTTC. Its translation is CASSLAGQTQETQYF.

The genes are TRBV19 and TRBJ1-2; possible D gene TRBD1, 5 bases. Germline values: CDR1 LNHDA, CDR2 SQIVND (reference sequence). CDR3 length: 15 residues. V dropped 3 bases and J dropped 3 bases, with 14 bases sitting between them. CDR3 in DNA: TGTGCCAGTAGTATCTCCGGGCAGGGTGACTATGGCTACACCTTC. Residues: CASSISGQGDYGYTF.

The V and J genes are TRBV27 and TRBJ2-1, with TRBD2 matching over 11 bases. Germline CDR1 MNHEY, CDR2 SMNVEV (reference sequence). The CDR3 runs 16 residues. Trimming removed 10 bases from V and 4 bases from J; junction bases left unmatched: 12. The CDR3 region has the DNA TGTGCCACCGGGACTAGCGGAATCTTTTCATACAATGAGCAGTTCTTC. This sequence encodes CATGTSGIFSYNEQFF.

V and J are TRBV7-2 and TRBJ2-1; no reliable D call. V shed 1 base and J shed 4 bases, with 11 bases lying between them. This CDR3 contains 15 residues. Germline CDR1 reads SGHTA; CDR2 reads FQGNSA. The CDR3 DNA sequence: TGTGCCAGCAGCTTAGAGGCTAGTGGGTACAATGAGCAGTTCTTC. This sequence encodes CASSLEASGYNEQFF.

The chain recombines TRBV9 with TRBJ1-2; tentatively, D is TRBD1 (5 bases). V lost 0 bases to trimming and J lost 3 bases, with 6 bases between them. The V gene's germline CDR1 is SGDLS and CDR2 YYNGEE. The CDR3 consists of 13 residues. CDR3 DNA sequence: TGTGCCAGCAGCGTAGGGGGGGACTATGGCTACACCTTC. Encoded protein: CASSVGGDYGYTF.

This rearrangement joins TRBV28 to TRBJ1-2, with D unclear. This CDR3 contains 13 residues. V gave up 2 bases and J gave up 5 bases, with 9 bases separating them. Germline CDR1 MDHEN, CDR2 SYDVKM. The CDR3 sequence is CASSLSDMYGYTF. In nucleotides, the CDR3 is TGTGCCAGCAGTTTAAGTGACATGTATGGCTACACCTTC.

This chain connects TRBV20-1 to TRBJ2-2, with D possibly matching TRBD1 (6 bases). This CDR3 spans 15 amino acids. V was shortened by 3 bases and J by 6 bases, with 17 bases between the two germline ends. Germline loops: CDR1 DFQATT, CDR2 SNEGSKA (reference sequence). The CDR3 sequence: CSASSRGPLAGELFF. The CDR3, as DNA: TGCAGTGCTAGTAGCAGGGGACCCTTAGCCGGGGAGCTGTTTTTT.

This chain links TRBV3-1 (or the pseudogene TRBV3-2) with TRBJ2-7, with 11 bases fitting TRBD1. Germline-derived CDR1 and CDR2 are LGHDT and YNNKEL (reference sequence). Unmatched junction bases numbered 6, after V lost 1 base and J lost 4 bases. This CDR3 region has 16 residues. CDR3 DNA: TGTGCCAGCAGCCAAGTGGCTGGACAGGGGGCTTACGAGCAGTACTTC. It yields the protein CASSQVAGQGAYEQYF.

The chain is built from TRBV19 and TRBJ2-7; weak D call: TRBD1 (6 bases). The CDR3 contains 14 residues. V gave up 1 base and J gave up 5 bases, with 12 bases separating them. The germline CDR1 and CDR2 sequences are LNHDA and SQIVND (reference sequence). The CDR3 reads CASSIGTERHEQYF. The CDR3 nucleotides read TGTGCCAGTAGTATAGGGACAGAAAGGCACGAGCAGTACTTC. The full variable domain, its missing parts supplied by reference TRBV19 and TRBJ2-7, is DGGITQSPKYLFRKEGQNVTLSCEQNLNHDAMYWYRQDPGQGLRLIYYSQIVNDFQKGDIAEGYSVSREKKESFPLTVTSAQKNPTAFYLCASSIGTERHEQYFGPGTRLTVT.

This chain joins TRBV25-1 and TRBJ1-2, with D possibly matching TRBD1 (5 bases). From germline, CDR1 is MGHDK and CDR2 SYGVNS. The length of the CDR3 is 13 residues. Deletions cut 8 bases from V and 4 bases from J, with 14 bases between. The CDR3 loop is CASDRDGGYGYTF. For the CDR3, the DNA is TGTGCCAGCGACAGAGACGGTGGCTATGGCTACACCTTC.

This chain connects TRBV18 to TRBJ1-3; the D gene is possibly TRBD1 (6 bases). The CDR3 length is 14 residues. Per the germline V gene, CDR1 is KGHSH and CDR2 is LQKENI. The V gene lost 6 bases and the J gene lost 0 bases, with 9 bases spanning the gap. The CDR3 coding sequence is TGTGCCAGCTCCGACAGGACCTCTGGAAACACCATATATTTT. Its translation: CASSDRTSGNTIYF.

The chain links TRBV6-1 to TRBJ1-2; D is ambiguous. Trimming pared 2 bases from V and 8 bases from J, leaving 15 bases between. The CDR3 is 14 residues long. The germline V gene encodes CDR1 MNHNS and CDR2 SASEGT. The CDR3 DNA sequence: TGTGCCAGCAGTGAAATTCAAGTACCCCAGGGCTACACCTTC. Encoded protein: CASSEIQVPQGYTF.

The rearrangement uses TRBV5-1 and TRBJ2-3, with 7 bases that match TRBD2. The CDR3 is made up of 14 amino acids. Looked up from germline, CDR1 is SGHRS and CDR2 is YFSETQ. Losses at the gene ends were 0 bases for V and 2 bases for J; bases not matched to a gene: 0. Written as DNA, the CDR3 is TGCGCCAGCAGCTTGGGACTAGCCACAGATACGCAGTATTTT. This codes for CASSLGLATDTQYF.

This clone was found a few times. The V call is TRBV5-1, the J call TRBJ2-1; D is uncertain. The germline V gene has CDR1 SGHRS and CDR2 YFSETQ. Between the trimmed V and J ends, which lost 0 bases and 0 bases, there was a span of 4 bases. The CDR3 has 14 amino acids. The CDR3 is CASSLASSYNEQFF. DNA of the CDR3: TGCGCCAGCAGCTTGGCTAGCTCCTACAATGAGCAGTTCTTC.

The CDR3 here is CASILNVGELGGELFF. The CDR3 DNA reads as TGTGCCAGCATCCTAAACGTCGGGGAGTTGGGCGGGGAGCTGTTTTTT. The V gene is TRBV28, the J gene TRBJ2-2; D possibly corresponds to TRBD2 (5 bases). V lost 7 bases and J lost 7, with 22 bases in between. Looked up from germline, CDR1 is MDHEN and CDR2 is SYDVKM. The CDR3 loop spans 16 amino acids.

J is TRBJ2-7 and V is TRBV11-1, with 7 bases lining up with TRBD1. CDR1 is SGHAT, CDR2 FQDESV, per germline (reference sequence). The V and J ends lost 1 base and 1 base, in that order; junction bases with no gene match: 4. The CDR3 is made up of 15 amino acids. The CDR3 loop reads CASSLVRGQSYEQYF. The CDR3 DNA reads TGTGCCAGCAGCTTAGTAAGGGGACAGTCCTACGAGCAGTACTTC.

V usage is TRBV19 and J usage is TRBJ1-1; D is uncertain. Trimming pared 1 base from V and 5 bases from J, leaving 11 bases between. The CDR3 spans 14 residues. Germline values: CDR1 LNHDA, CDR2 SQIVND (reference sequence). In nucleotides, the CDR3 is TGTGCCAGTAGTATAGGCACCGTGGAGACTGAAGCTTTCTTT. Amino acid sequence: CASSIGTVETEAFF.

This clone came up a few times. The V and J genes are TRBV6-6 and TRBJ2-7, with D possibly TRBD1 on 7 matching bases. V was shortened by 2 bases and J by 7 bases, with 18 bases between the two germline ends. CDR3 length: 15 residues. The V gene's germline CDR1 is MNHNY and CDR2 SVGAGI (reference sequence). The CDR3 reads CASSYPSRGDLEQYF. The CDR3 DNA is TGTGCCAGCAGTTACCCGTCCAGGGGGGATCTTGAGCAGTACTTC.

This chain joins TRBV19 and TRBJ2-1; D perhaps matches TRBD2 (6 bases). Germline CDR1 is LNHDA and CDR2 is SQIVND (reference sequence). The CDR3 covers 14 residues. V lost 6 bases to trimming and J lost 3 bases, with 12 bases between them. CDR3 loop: CASRRPGLYNEQFF. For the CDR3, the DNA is TGTGCCAGTAGGAGACCGGGACTCTACAATGAGCAGTTCTTC.

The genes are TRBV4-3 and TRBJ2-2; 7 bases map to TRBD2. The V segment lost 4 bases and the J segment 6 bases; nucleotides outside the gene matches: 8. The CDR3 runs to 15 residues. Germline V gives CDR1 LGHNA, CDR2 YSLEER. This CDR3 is CASSRARREPGELFF. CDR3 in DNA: TGCGCCAGCAGCCGCGCGAGGCGGGAGCCCGGGGAGCTGTTTTTT.

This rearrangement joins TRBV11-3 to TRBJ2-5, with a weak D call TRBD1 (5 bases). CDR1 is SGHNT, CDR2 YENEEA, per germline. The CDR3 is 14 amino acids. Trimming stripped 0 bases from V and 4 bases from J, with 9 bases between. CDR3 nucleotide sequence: TGTGCCAGCAGCTTAGATGGGGCAGCAGAGACCCAGTACTTC. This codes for CASSLDGAAETQYF.

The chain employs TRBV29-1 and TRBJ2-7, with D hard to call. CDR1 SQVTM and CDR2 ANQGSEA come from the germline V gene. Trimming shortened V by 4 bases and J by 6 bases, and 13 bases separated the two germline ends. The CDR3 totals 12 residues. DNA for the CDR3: TGCAGCGTTGTTCCGCAGGAAGGCGAGCAGTACTTC. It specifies CSVVPQEGEQYF.

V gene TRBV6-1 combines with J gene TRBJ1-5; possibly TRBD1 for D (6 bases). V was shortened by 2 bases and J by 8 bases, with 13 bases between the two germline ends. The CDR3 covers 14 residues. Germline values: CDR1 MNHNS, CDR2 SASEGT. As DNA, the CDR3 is TGTGCCAGCAGTGAAAACAGGGCTAAGAAGCCCCAGCATTTT. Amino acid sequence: CASSENRAKKPQHF.

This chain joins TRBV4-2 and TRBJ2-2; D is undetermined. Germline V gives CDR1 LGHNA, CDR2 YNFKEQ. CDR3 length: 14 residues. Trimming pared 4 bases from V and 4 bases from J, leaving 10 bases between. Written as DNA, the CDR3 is TGTGCCAGCAGCCCACCGACACGCACCGGGGAGCTGTTTTTT. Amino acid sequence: CASSPPTRTGELFF.

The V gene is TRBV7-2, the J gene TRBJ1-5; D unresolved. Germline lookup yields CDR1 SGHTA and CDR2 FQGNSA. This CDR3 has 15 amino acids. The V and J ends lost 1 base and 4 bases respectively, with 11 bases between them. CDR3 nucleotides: TGTGCCAGCAGCTTAGTTGCCCAGGCTAATCAGCCCCAGCATTTT. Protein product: CASSLVAQANQPQHF.

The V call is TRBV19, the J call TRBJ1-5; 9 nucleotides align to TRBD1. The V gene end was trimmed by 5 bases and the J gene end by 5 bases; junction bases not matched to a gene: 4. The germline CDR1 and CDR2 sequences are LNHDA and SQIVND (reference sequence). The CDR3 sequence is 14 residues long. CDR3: CASSATGGHQPQHF. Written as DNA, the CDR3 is TGTGCCAGTAGTGCCACAGGGGGCCATCAGCCCCAGCATTTT.

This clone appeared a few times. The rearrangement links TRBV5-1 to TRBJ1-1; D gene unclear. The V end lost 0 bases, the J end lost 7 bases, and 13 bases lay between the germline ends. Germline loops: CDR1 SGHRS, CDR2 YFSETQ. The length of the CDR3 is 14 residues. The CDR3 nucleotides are TGCGCCAGCAGCTTGGAAGGGAGGGTTGGTGAAGCTTTCTTT. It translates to CASSLEGRVGEAFF.

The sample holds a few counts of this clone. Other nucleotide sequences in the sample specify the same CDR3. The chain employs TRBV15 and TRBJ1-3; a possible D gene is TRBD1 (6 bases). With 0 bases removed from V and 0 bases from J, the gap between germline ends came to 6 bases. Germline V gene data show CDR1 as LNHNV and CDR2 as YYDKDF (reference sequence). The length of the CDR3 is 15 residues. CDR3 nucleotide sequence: TGTGCCACCAGCAGAGACAGGGGCTCTGGAAACACCATATATTTT. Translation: CATSRDRGSGNTIYF.

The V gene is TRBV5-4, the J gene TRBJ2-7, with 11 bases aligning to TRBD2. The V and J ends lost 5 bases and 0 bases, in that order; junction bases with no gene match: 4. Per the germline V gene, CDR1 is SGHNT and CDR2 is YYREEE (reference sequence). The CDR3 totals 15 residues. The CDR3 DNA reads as TGTGCCAGCAGTTCGGGACTAGCGGCCTCCTACGAGCAGTACTTC. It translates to CASSSGLAASYEQYF. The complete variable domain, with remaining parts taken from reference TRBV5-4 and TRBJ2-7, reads ETGVTQSPTHLIKTRGQQVTLRCSSQSGHNTVSWYQQALGQGPQFIFQYYREEENGRGNFPPRFSGLQFPNYSSELNVNALELDDSALYLCASSSGLAASYEQYFGPGTRLTVT.

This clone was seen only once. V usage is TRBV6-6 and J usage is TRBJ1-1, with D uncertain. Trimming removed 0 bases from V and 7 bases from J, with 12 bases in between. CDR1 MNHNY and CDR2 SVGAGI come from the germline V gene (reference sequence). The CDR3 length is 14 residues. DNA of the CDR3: TGTGCCAGCAGTTACTCCCAGGTTGAGATTGAAGCTTTCTTT. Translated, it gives CASSYSQVEIEAFF.